One sample yielded the 17 T cell receptor beta chains listed below, sequenced in a study of cytomegalovirus exposure and HLA in healthy donors. PCR employed 60 Vbeta and 13 Jbeta primers. The assay was immunoSEQ multiplex PCR, and TCRdb's table has in-frame clones only and misses some. Of about 180,000 clones in the sample, 77% were seen once. Sample: PBMCs. These TCRs come from a woman aged 30 to 39 in good health and CMV-seropositive.

The rearrangement joins TRBV29-1 to TRBJ1-2; 8 nucleotides match TRBD1. V lost 3 bases, J lost 5 bases, and 11 bases stayed unmatched. Germline lookup yields CDR1 SQVTM and CDR2 ANQGSEA. This CDR3 contains 15 residues. The CDR3 is CSVDYSPGGNYGYTF. The DNA for the CDR3 is TGCAGCGTTGACTACTCCCCAGGGGGCAATTATGGCTACACCTTC.

This clone was detected many times. The genes are TRBV11-3 and TRBJ2-1; 15 bases line up with TRBD2. The CDR3 has 19 amino acids. The germline V gene encodes CDR1 SGHNT and CDR2 YENEEA. V dropped 5 bases and J dropped 7; count of bases not matched to a gene: 15. The CDR3 DNA reads as TGTGCCAGCAGCCGCGGGACTAGCGGGAGGTACCGATCGGCAAATGAGCAGTTCTTC. Its protein is CASSRGTSGRYRSANEQFF.

The chain employs TRBV9 and TRBJ2-7; 15 nucleotides match TRBD2. The CDR3 is 15 residues long. Germline CDR1 and CDR2: SGDLS and YYNGEE. Trimming at V came to 0 bases and at J to 7 bases, leaving 2 bases not matched to a gene. In DNA, the CDR3 is TGTGCCAGCAGCGTAGGGACTAGCGGGAGGGAAGAGCAGTACTTC. It yields the protein CASSVGTSGREEQYF. Supplemented by reference TRBV9 and TRBJ2-7, the full variable domain reads DSGVTQTPKHLITATGQRVTLRCSPRSGDLSVYWYQQSLDQGLQFLIQYYNGEERAKGNILERFSAQQFPDLHSELNLSSLELGDSALYFCASSVGTSGREEQYFGPGTRLTVT.

The chain couples TRBV18 to TRBJ2-7, with TRBD1 as a possible D gene (5 bases). In germline, CDR1 is KGHSH, CDR2 LQKENI. V dropped 3 bases and J dropped 2 bases, with 11 bases sitting between them. CDR3 size: 14 residues. This chain's CDR3 is CASSPQGGPYEQYF. For the CDR3, the DNA is TGTGCCAGCTCACCCCAGGGCGGACCCTACGAGCAGTACTTC.

This clone was detected only a few times. This chain connects TRBV10-2 to TRBJ2-1; 8 bases are shared with TRBD2. Germline CDR1 WSHSY, CDR2 SAAADI. V lost 6 bases and J lost 0; bases outside the gene matches: 7. CDR3 length: 16 residues. The CDR3 DNA follows: TGCGCCAGCAGAGGCCTTAGCGGGGCCTCCTACAATGAGCAGTTCTTC. Its translation is CASRGLSGASYNEQFF.

This clone was seen a handful of times. The chain couples TRBV7-3 to TRBJ2-3, with TRBD2 matching over 12 bases. The germline gives CDR1 SGHTA, CDR2 FQGTGA. The CDR3 contains 14 residues. Trimming removed 10 bases from V and 3 bases from J; junction bases left unmatched: 5. CDR3 residues: CATATSGGTDTQYF. As DNA, the CDR3 is TGTGCCACCGCGACTAGCGGGGGAACAGATACGCAGTATTTT.

The rearrangement links TRBV28 to TRBJ1-5; D not resolved. The CDR3 has 14 amino acids. V lost 7 bases and J lost 4, with 14 bases in between. Germline loops: CDR1 MDHEN, CDR2 SYDVKM. CDR3 coding DNA: TGTGCCAGCACCCCGGGTGGAGGAAATCAGCCCCAGCATTTT. Its protein is CASTPGGGNQPQHF.

The genes are TRBV5-1 and TRBJ2-5, with 7 bases that match TRBD2. The V segment lost 0 bases and the J segment 1 base; nucleotides outside the gene matches: 3. The CDR3 covers 15 residues. Germline V gene lookup returns CDR1 SGHRS and CDR2 YFSETQ. The chain's CDR3 is CASSLESSGQETQYF. CDR3 DNA: TGCGCCAGCAGCTTGGAGTCTAGCGGCCAAGAGACCCAGTACTTC.

V is TRBV30 and J is TRBJ2-3; weak D call: TRBD2 (6 bases). Germline assignment: CDR1 GTSNPN and CDR2 SVGIG (reference sequence). The V end was cut by 7 bases, the J end by 5 bases, with 16 bases between. This CDR3 has 13 amino acids. The chain's CDR3 is CASEGEAIDTQYF. The CDR3 DNA follows: TGTGCCTCGGAAGGGGAGGCGATAGATACGCAGTATTTT.

The V and J genes are TRBV11-3 and TRBJ2-1, with TRBD2 matching over 16 bases. V dropped 1 base and J dropped 5; count of bases not matched to a gene: 5. Per germline, CDR1 SGHNT and CDR2 YENEEA. The CDR3 covers 18 residues. CDR3 sequence: CASSLAGLAGGYDNEQFF. CDR3 nucleotides: TGTGCCAGCAGCTTAGCGGGACTAGCGGGAGGGTACGACAATGAGCAGTTCTTC.

A single count supports this clone. The chain carries TRBV7-2 and TRBJ2-2; 7 positions agree with TRBD2. Germline values: CDR1 SGHTA, CDR2 FQGNSA. This CDR3 has 16 amino acids. V shed 4 bases and J 4 bases; nucleotides not matched to a gene: 9. CDR3 protein: CASSSDWGGVTGELFF. CDR3 nucleotide sequence: TGTGCCAGCAGCTCGGACTGGGGGGGGGTCACCGGGGAGCTGTTTTTT.

The rearrangement uses TRBV4-2 and TRBJ2-7; TRBD1 matches 7 bases. The V gene's germline CDR1 is LGHNA and CDR2 YNFKEQ. This CDR3 is 15 amino acids long. Losses at the gene ends were 1 base for V and 0 bases for J; bases not matched to a gene: 3. As DNA, the CDR3 is TGTGCCAGCAGCCAAGTAGGACAGGACTCCTACGAGCAGTACTTC. Translated: CASSQVGQDSYEQYF.

This clone has only one observation. V gene TRBV10-3 combines with J gene TRBJ2-5; tentatively, D is TRBD2 (7 bases). The CDR3 sequence is 15 residues long. CDR1 and CDR2 (germline): ENHRY, SYGVKD. The ends were cut back, 6 bases at V and 8 bases at J, with 22 bases in the middle. The CDR3 bases are TGTGCCATCAGGGGGGGGCGTACCCTGTTTGAAACCCAGTACTTC. Its protein product is CAIRGGRTLFETQYF.

V is TRBV7-2 and J is TRBJ1-2; D unclear. CDR3 length: 12 amino acids. The V and J ends lost 3 bases and 8 bases respectively, with 10 bases between them. Germline V gene lookup returns CDR1 SGHTA and CDR2 FQGNSA. The CDR3 DNA reads as TGTGCCAGCAGCTTTTACAGCGGGGGCTACACCTTC. Translating gives CASSFYSGGYTF.

The rearrangement uses TRBV27 and TRBJ2-5, with 7 bases lining up with TRBD2. V shed 6 bases, J shed 2 bases, and the junction held 6 bases outside the gene matches. The CDR3 covers 14 residues. From germline, CDR1 is MNHEY and CDR2 SMNVEV (reference sequence). The CDR3 sequence is CASRGRLAQETQYF. CDR3 DNA: TGTGCCAGCAGGGGGAGACTAGCACAAGAGACCCAGTACTTC.

This chain links TRBV11-3 with TRBJ1-4; possible D gene TRBD1, 5 bases. The CDR3 totals 14 residues. The germline CDR1 and CDR2 sequences are SGHNT and YENEEA. Trimming took off 5 bases at V and 4 bases at J, with 11 bases between the two ends. CDR3 in DNA: TGTGCCAGCAGCCTCGACAGCCGTAATGAAAAACTGTTTTTT. Residues: CASSLDSRNEKLFF.

The gene calls are TRBV11-3 and TRBJ2-3; the match to TRBD2 covers 9 bases. The CDR3 is 16 residues long. V was pared by 1 base and J by 4 bases, with 6 bases of the junction left unmatched. Per germline, CDR1 SGHNT and CDR2 YENEEA. The CDR3 nucleotides read TGTGCCAGCAGCTTAGTGGCTAGCGGGGAGGCAGATACGCAGTATTTT. Amino acids: CASSLVASGEADTQYF.